The 11 T cell receptor beta chains below all came from one sample that was sequenced in a study of glioma-infiltrating T cells. TCR alpha and beta CDR3 regions were amplified from RNA using iRepertoire nested multiplex PCR. TCRdb recomputed calls from the multiplex PCR reads with MiXCR, one row per CDR3 protein. In the table there are roughly 120,000 distinct CDR3 sequences, less than 30% of which are singletons. The sequencing sample was made of glioma tissue, nonneoplastic brain tissue, or PBMCs (not recorded which). The receptor source for this set is a human donor with low-grade glioma or glioblastoma, undergoing nonglioma brain surgery, or in good health (not recorded which).

About this clonotype itself: A much more abundant neighbour one base away suggests this may be a read error. The chain has TRBV12-3 or TRBV12-4 and TRBJ1-5; D possibly corresponds to TRBD1 (5 bases). The CDR3 is 17 amino acids. V lost 5 bases to trimming and J lost 4 bases, with 21 bases between them. The DNA of the CDR3 is TGTGCCAGCAGTCAACCCTCGGGACTCCTAGGGAATCAGCCCCAGCATTTT. Amino acids: CASSQPSGLLGNQPQHF.

This clonotype was seen ten or more times. The V gene is TRBV5-1, the J gene TRBJ1-1, with D unclear. V was clipped by 4 bases and J by 1 base, with 8 bases between them. The germline V gene has CDR1 SGHRS and CDR2 YFSETQ. This CDR3 spans 13 amino acids. The CDR3 region has the DNA TGCGCCAGCAGCGTGACCCGGAACACTGAAGCTTTCTTT. It is translated as CASSVTRNTEAFF.

A few counts support this clonotype. The chain recombines TRBV2 with TRBJ2-3, with D hard to call. With 7 bases removed from V and 0 bases from J, the gap between germline ends came to 14 bases. The CDR3 has 15 amino acids. Germline lookup yields CDR1 SNHLY and CDR2 FYNNEI. The DNA for the CDR3 is TGTGCCAGCATCTTCGACGGGTCTAGCACAGATACGCAGTATTTT. This gives the protein CASIFDGSSTDTQYF.

At least ten counts were recorded for this clonotype. The chain recombines TRBV6-1 with TRBJ1-1; D not certain. The V and J ends lost 8 bases and 1 base respectively, with 17 bases between them. The CDR3 consists of 15 residues. Germline CDR1 MNHNS, CDR2 SASEGT. CDR3 DNA: TGTGCCAGCGGTTCGGGCGGGAGCACGAACACTGAAGCTTTCTTT. Translated: CASGSGGSTNTEAFF.

As to this clonotype: The junction departs from the called germline gene at one end, perhaps through a read error. J is TRBJ2-5 and V is TRBV20-1; D might be TRBD1 or TRBD2, each matching 7 bases. This CDR3 region has 15 residues. Looked up from germline, CDR1 is DFQATT and CDR2 is SNEGSKA (reference sequence). For the CDR3, the DNA is TGCAGTGACCCGACAGGGACTACCAACCAAGAAACCCAGTACTTC. This gives the protein CSDPTGTTNQETQYF.

This clonotype was recorded many times. At one boundary the junction diverges from the germline segment, which might be a read error. The rearrangement joins TRBV10-2 to TRBJ2-7, with a tentative D call TRBD2 (5 bases). Germline V CDR1 and CDR2: WSHSY, SAAADI. The CDR3 runs to 13 residues. This CDR3 is CASSPGLLYEQYF. The CDR3 nucleotides are TGTGCCAGCAGTCCCGGACTCCTCTACGAGCAGTACTTC.

In this sample, this clonotype turned up many times. The rearrangement links TRBV10-2 to TRBJ1-1; D gene unclear. The CDR3 runs 12 residues. V was clipped by 8 bases and J by 0 bases, with 7 bases between them. Germline V gene sequence: CDR1 WSHSY, CDR2 SAAADI. This chain's CDR3 is CASSGVNTEAFF. The DNA of the CDR3 is TGCGCCAGCTCTGGGGTGAACACTGAAGCTTTCTTT.

This clonotype was detected many times. The chain uses TRBV7-9 and TRBJ1-5; D possibly corresponds to TRBD1 (6 bases). This CDR3 is 16 amino acids long. The V gene lost 1 base and the J gene lost 1 base, with 11 bases spanning the gap. Germline V gene data show CDR1 as SEHNR and CDR2 as FQNEAQ (reference sequence). CDR3 DNA: TGTGCCAGCAGCTTAGGAGGGGGAAGGAGCAATCAGCCCCAGCATTTT. Translation: CASSLGGGRSNQPQHF. Supplemented by reference TRBV7-9 and TRBJ1-5, the full variable domain reads DTGVSQNPRHKITKRGQNVTFRCDPISEHNRLYWYRQTLGQGPEFLTYFQNEAQLEKSRLLSDRFSAERPKGSFSTLEIQRTEQGDSAMYLCASSLGGGRSNQPQHFGDGTRLSIL.

This clonotype was observed many times. The chain links TRBV7-8 to TRBJ1-2, with D possibly being TRBD1 (5 bases). V shed 5 bases and J shed 3 bases, with 10 bases lying between them. The CDR3 runs to 13 residues. The germline V gene has CDR1 SGHVS and CDR2 FQNEAQ. CDR3 residues: CASSGDRDYGYTF. The CDR3 coding sequence is TGTGCCAGCAGCGGTGACAGAGACTATGGCTACACCTTC.

This clonotype was found many times. The CDR3 DNA follows: TGTGCCAGCAATTGCGGGAGCTCCTACGAGCAGTACTTC. Translating gives CASNCGSSYEQYF. J is TRBJ2-7 and V is TRBV6-4; 7 positions match TRBD2. Per germline, CDR1 MRHNA and CDR2 SNTAGT. CDR3 length: 13 residues. V dropped 7 bases and J dropped 0; count of bases not matched to a gene: 3.

This chain links TRBV2 with TRBJ1-1; weak D call: TRBD1 (5 bases). Looked up from germline, CDR1 is SNHLY and CDR2 is FYNNEI. V dropped 5 bases and J dropped 3 bases, with 16 bases sitting between them. The CDR3 has 15 residues. The CDR3 nucleotides read TGTGCCAGCAGTCCCCGGACATGGGGGGACACTGAAGCTTTCTTT. Translated: CASSPRTWGDTEAFF.